Sequencing of this T cell receptor (beta chain) was carried out in a study of shared clonotypes between healthy human individuals. The repertoire was sequenced with immunoSEQ multiplex PCR; TCRdb's copy has only in-frame clones and lacks some. Among over a million clones, approximately 78% were seen once, and the ten largest hold roughly 0.61%. V dropped 0 bases and J dropped 5 bases, with 11 bases sitting between them. The CDR3 sequence is 14 residues long. Germline V lookup: CDR1 GTSNPN, CDR2 SVGIG (reference sequence). The sequenced sample consisted of memory CD4+ T cells from PBMCs. Subset specified: CD45RA-negative fraction. J is TRBJ2-1 and V is TRBV30; tentatively, D is TRBD1 or TRBD2 (6 bases each). The TCR sequence derives from a man younger than 35 in good health. Some clones in this sample may be carry-over from other donors' samples. This chain's CDR3 is CAWSVRGRNNEQFF. DNA of the CDR3: TGTGCCTGGAGTGTTCGGGGGCGGAACAATGAGCAGTTCTTC.